Listed below are T cell receptor beta chains from one sample, sequenced in a study of T-cell reconstitution after alpha-beta-depleted transplantation in children. Via MiXCR, TCRdb re-called the PCR reads, giving one row per CDR3 protein. Of 600,000 to 700,000 distinct CDR3 sequences in the sample, around a sixth were seen once. The starting material was PBMCs from the stem cell graft donor, obtained from the stem cell graft. The receptors here all came from a human donor who donated a stem cell graft to a child with acute myeloid leukemia. Both conserved end residues are part of each CDR3. The D gene is left open where the match is weak. Size values are once, few and many counts, or a class for expanded clones, and some rows have none.

J,V,size,D,CDR3,DNA
TRBJ2-5,TRBV29-1,many,.,CSVQGAMRETQYF,TGCAGCGTCCAAGGGGCAATGAGAGAGACCCAGTACTTC
TRBJ2-5,TRBV4-1,.,.,CASSQSLQPVGPKETQYF,TGCGCCAGCAGCCAATCCTTGCAACCCGTCGGGCCTAAAGAGACCCAGTACTTC
TRBJ2-1,TRBV7-2,few,.,CASSQGLGSYNEQFF,TGTGCCAGCAGCCAAGGGTTGGGCTCCTACAATGAGCAGTTCTTC
TRBJ2-3,TRBV15,few,.,CATSRDGLGATDTQYF,TGTGCCACCAGCAGAGATGGGCTGGGGGCAACAGATACGCAGTATTTT
TRBJ2-5,TRBV7-6,few,.,CASSLELSYQETQYF,TGTGCCAGCAGCTTAGAACTGAGCTACCAAGAGACCCAGTACTTC
TRBJ1-2,TRBV20-1,many,.,CSARGGYGYTF,TGCAGTGCTAGAGGCGGCTATGGCTACACCTTC
TRBJ1-2,TRBV20-1,few,.,CSAQRGGSNYGYTF,TGCAGTGCCCAGCGGGGCGGAAGTAACTATGGCTACACCTTC
TRBJ2-1,TRBV20-1,many,.,CSAQPLQGSYNEQFF,TGCAGTGCTCAGCCCCTACAGGGATCCTACAATGAGCAGTTCTTC
TRBJ1-4,TRBV14,.,.,CASSYEGGPNEKLFF,TGTGCCAGCAGCTATGAAGGGGGACCAAATGAAAAACTGTTTTTT
TRBJ1-3,TRBV4-2,many,.,CASSQKGGRPLSGNTIYF,TGTGCCAGCAGCCAAAAAGGGGGGCGCCCCCTTTCTGGAAACACCATATATTTT
TRBJ2-3,TRBV10-2,many,.,CASSGDERSSTDTQYF,TGCGCCAGCAGTGGCGATGAGCGTTCTAGCACAGATACGCAGTATTTT
TRBJ2-3,TRBV12-3/TRBV12-4,few,.,CASSPGYGSDTQYF,TGTGCCAGCAGCCCAGGGTACGGCTCAGATACGCAGTATTTT
TRBJ2-1,TRBV12-3/TRBV12-4,few,.,CASIPRGSSYNEQFF,TGTGCCAGCATTCCCCGGGGCAGCTCCTACAATGAGCAGTTCTTC
TRBJ1-1,TRBV6-1,many,TRBD1,CASSASGTAMNTEAFF,TGTGCCAGCAGTGCCTCCGGGACAGCCATGAACACTGAAGCTTTCTTT
TRBJ1-3,TRBV10-3,few,TRBD1,CAISAFGGTENSGNTIYF,TGTGCCATCAGTGCATTTGGGGGGACAGAGAACTCTGGAAACACCATATATTTT
TRBJ2-1,TRBV4-1,.,TRBD2,CASSQTGTREFF,TGCGCCAGCAGCCAAACCGGGACTAGGGAGTTCTTC
TRBJ1-5,TRBV12-3/TRBV12-4,.,.,CASSSPGVGWPQHF,TGTGCCAGCAGCTCCCCGGGGGTAGGATGGCCCCAGCATTTT
TRBJ2-1,TRBV24-1,few,.,CATSDGGILDNEQFF,TGTGCCACCAGTGACGGGGGCATCCTCGACAATGAGCAGTTCTTC
TRBJ2-3,TRBV12-3/TRBV12-4,few,.,CASSPSGLWDTDTQYF,TGTGCCAGCAGTCCCTCCGGACTCTGGGACACAGATACGCAGTATTTT
TRBJ1-2,TRBV25-1,.,.,CASRHSSNYGYTF,TGTGCCAGCAGGCATTCGTCTAACTATGGCTACACCTTC
TRBJ2-1,TRBV20-1,few,TRBD2,CSARKRGGIDEQFF,TGCAGTGCTAGAAAGCGGGGGGGTATTGATGAGCAGTTCTTC
TRBJ2-2,TRBV9,.,TRBD1,CASSVVGKDRGPAGELFF,TGTGCCAGCAGCGTAGTTGGGAAGGACAGGGGGCCGGCCGGGGAGCTGTTTTTT
TRBJ2-7,TRBV30,few,TRBD1,CAWSEGQLYEQYF,TGTGCCTGGAGTGAGGGACAGCTATACGAGCAGTACTTC
TRBJ2-3,TRBV24-1,few,.,CATSDRTGRGTDTQYF,TGTGCCACCAGTGACCGGACCGGGCGGGGAACGGATACGCAGTATTTT
TRBJ1-1,TRBV6-2/TRBV6-3,.,.,CASSYPRSGNTEAFF,TGTGCCAGCAGTTACCCTAGATCAGGGAACACTGAAGCTTTCTTT
TRBJ1-5,TRBV15,many,TRBD1,CATSRDRLNSNQPQHF,TGTGCCACCAGCCGGGACAGACTAAATAGCAATCAGCCCCAGCATTTT